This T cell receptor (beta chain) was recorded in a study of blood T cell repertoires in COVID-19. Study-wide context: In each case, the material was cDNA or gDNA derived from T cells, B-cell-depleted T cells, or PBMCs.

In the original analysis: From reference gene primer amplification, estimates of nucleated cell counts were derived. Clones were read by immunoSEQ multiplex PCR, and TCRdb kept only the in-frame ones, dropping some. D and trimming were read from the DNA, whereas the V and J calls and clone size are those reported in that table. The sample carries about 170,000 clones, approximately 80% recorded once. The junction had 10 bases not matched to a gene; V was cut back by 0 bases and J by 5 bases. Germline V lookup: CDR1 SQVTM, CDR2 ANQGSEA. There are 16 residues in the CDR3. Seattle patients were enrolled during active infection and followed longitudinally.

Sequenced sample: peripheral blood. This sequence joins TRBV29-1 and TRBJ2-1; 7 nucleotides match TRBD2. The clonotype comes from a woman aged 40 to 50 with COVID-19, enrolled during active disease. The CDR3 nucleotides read TGCAGCGTTGAAGAGGCTAGCGGTCTCCCCCACAATGAGCAGTTCTTC. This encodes CSVEEASGLPHNEQFF.